The present TCR beta chain was sequenced within a study of naive and memory T cell subsets. Germline CDR1 LNHDA, CDR2 SQIVND (reference sequence). The CDR3 has 15 residues. J lost 4 bases, V lost 10 bases, and 8 bases had no gene match. Worth noting for this clonotype: Its antigen is still unknown.

Overnight CMV lysate stimulation of fresh PBMCs defined donor CMV status by CD4+ IFNgamma. Cells stained for CD3, CD4, CD8, CD45RA and CD27 were sorted into four subsets. Overall study findings and caveats: There was no ground truth to check naive and memory subset results. Possibly reflecting memory cells re-expressing CD45RA, a few larger clonotypes occurred in naive repertoires, especially CD8. Over 85% of naive TCR sequences appeared only once, unlike memory subsets.

Both TRBC1 and TRBC2 were covered by a beta constant-region primer of two equimolar oligonucleotides. Four rounds of PCR amplified the ligated cDNA using nested alpha and beta constant-region primers plus SP2. TCRdb redid the calling of the UMI-ligation and nested PCR reads with MiXCR, one entry per CDR3 protein. In the table there are 120,000 to 150,000 distinct CDR3 sequences, under 25% of which are singletons. The gene calls are TRBV19 and TRBJ2-7, with TRBD2 identical over 15 bases. This clonotype originated in a human donor in good health. The sequencing sample was made of naive CD4+ T cells from blood. CDR3 sequence: CATAGLAGGRYEQYF. As DNA, the CDR3 is TGTGCCACGGCCGGACTAGCGGGAGGGAGATACGAGCAGTACTTC.